The text below deals with one T cell receptor (beta chain). This entry comes from a study of shared T cell receptors in the human thymus. The CDR3 spans 16 residues. The V segment lost 1 base and the J segment 3 bases; nucleotides outside the gene matches: 6. The V gene's germline CDR1 is SGHRS and CDR2 YFSETQ. TCRdb's copy holds only in-frame clones and misses some; the assay was immunoSEQ multiplex PCR. The sample lists roughly 560,000 clones, about 80% occurring once. The sample was also linked to a second study, of human thymus T cells.

Material for sequencing was thymocytes. This receptor was identified in a boy in the first two years of life with a congenital heart defect. This chain links TRBV5-1 with TRBJ2-4; 8 nucleotides line up with TRBD2. The CDR3 bases are TGCGCCAGCAGCTTGCTCCAGCGGGAGTTCAAAAACATTCAGTACTTC. Its translation is CASSLLQREFKNIQYF.